The rows below give T cell receptor beta chains drawn from one sample of a study of T cell repertoires in aging, cancer and after chemotherapy. MiXCR, applied by TCRdb to the multiplex PCR reads, yields one record per CDR3 protein. Among roughly 600 distinct CDR3 sequences listed, approximately 24% were seen once. The sequenced material came from blood. These receptors were obtained from a human donor with a solid tumor. The CDR3 runs from the conserved cysteine through the conserved F or W. Each record gives: J gene, clone size, V gene, D gene, CDR3 protein, CDR3 DNA. A D gene is named only where the DNA matches it firmly. Not every row has a clone size; where given, it reads once, few, many or a size class.

TRBJ2-5,NA,TRBV7-2,NA,CASSLVGGAAGGGETQYF,TGTGCCAGCAGCTTAGTAGGGGGCGCGGCGGGGGGTGGAGAGACCCAGTACTTC
TRBJ1-6,large,TRBV29-1,NA,CSVAEQTYNSPLHF,TGCAGCGTTGCCGAACAGACTTATAATTCACCCCTCCACTTT
TRBJ2-7,large,TRBV12-3/TRBV12-4,TRBD1,CASSQGTAGVYEQYF,TGTGCCAGCAGTCAAGGGACAGCTGGGGTATACGAGCAGTACTTC
TRBJ2-3,large,TRBV6-4,NA,CASSDSAESGGTDTQYF,TGTGCCAGCAGTGACTCGGCGGAGTCAGGGGGCACAGATACGCAGTATTTT
TRBJ2-2,medium-sized,TRBV19,NA,CASVAIANTGELFF,TGTGCCAGTGTTGCGATCGCGAACACCGGGGAGCTGTTTTTT
TRBJ1-1,NA,TRBV12-3/TRBV12-4,NA,CASSFKNTEAFF,TGTGCCAGCAGTTTCAAAAACACTGAAGCTTTCTTT
TRBJ2-5,NA,TRBV5-4,NA,CASSLARGTGQETQYF,TGTGCCAGCAGCTTGGCCCGGGGAACGGGCCAAGAGACCCAGTACTTC
TRBJ2-3,few,TRBV12-3/TRBV12-4,TRBD2,CASSRLAGGTDTQYF,TGTGCCAGCAGTAGACTAGCGGGGGGCACAGATACGCAGTATTTT
TRBJ1-4,NA,TRBV6-1,NA,CASDLQGNNEKLFF,TGTGCCAGCGATTTGCAGGGTAATAATGAAAAACTGTTTTTT
TRBJ1-5,large,TRBV15,NA,CATSRGRQPQHF,TGTGCCACCAGCAGAGGGAGGCAGCCCCAGCATTTT
TRBJ1-1,NA,TRBV12-3/TRBV12-4,TRBD1,CASSYLQGFTEAFF,TGTGCCAGCAGCTATCTACAGGGGTTCACTGAAGCTTTCTTT
TRBJ2-5,medium-sized,TRBV7-6,NA,CASSSSRQETQYF,TGTGCCAGCAGTTCCAGCCGTCAAGAGACCCAGTACTTC